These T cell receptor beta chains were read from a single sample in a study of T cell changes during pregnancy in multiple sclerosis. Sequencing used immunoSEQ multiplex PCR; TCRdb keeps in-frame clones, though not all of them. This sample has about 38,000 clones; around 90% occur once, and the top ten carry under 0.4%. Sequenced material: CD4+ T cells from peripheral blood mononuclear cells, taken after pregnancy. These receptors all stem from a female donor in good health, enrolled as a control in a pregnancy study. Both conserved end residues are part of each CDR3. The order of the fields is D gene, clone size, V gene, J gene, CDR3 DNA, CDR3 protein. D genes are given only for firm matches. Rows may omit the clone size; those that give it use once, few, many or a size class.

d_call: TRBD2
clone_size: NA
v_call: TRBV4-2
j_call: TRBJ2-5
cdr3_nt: TGTGCCAGCAGCCAAGATTACGGGACTAGCATTGGGGGGGAGACCCAGTACTTC
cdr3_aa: CASSQDYGTSIGGETQYF

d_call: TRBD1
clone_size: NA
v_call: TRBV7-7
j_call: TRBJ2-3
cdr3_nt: TGTGCTAGCAGCCCGGGACAGGGTCCAGATACGCAGTATTTT
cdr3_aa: CASSPGQGPDTQYF

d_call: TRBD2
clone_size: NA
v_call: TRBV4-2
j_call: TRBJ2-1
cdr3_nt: TGTGCCAGCAGCCAAGAGCTAGCGGGGAACAATGAGCAGTTCTTC
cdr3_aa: CASSQELAGNNEQFF

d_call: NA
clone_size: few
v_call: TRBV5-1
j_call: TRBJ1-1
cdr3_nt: TGCGCCAGCAGCTTGGACAGAAACACTGAAGCTTTCTTT
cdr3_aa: CASSLDRNTEAFF

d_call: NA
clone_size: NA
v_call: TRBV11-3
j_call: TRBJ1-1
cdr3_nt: TGTGCCAGCAGCTCCGCCCCTCTAATGAACACTGAAGCTTTCTTT
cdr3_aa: CASSSAPLMNTEAFF

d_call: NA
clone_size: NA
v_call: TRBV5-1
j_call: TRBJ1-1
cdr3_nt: TGCGCCAGCAGCCCCGCAGGGGTCACTGAAGCTTTCTTT
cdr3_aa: CASSPAGVTEAFF

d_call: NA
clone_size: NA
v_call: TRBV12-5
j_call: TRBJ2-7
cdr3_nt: TGTGCTAGTGGTTCTCCGGGACTTCTCTCCTACGAGCAGTACTTC
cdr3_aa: CASGSPGLLSYEQYF

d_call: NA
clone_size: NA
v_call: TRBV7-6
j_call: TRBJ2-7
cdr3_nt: TGTGCCAGCAGCTTAGGTGTGGGTGTGGGGGGGGCATCCTACGAGCAGTACTTC
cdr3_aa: CASSLGVGVGGASYEQYF

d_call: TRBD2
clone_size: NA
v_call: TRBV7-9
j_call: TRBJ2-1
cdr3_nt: TGTGCCAGCAGCTCTGGCGGGGGACCCTACAATGAGCAGTTCTTC
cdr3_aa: CASSSGGGPYNEQFF

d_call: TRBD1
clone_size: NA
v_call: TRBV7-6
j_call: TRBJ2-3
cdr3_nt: TGTGCCAGCAGCCTCGGACAGGGCGGTGCAGATACGCAGTATTTT
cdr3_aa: CASSLGQGGADTQYF

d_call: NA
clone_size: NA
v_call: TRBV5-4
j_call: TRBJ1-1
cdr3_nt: TGTGCCAGCAGCTTGTACGGTTCACCCATCACGAACACTGAAGCTTTCTTT
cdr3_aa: CASSLYGSPITNTEAFF

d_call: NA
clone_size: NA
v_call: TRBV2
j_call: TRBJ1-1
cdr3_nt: TGTGCCAGCAGTCCCTGGCAGGGCCTTATGAACACTGAAGCTTTCTTT
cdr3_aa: CASSPWQGLMNTEAFF

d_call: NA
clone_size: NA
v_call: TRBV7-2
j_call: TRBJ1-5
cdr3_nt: TGTGCCAGCAGCTTTGGGGGGGCTCAGCCCCAGCATTTT
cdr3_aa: CASSFGGAQPQHF

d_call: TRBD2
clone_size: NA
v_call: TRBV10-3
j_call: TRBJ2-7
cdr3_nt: TGTGCCATCGGGACTAGCGGGAACTCCTACGAGCAGTACTTC
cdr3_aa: CAIGTSGNSYEQYF